Below are 5 T cell receptor beta chains sequenced from a single sample in a study of blood T cell repertoires in COVID-19 (TCRdb year 2020). The library was generated by the immunoSEQ multiplex PCR assay. TCRdb carries this immuneACCESS record with in-frame sequences only. Its versions omit some clonotypes, under half of them owing to an unresolved V gene in the studies checked, with the rest unexplained. The sample yields about 190,000 clones; approximately 80% were counted once. Around 12% of the sample belongs to the ten largest clones. Sequenced material: peripheral blood. Receptor source: a woman aged 45-59 years with acute or convalescent COVID-19.

This clone appeared a single time. V is TRBV2 and J is TRBJ1-1; a possible D gene is TRBD1 (6 bases). This CDR3 comprises 14 residues. Germline CDR1 and CDR2: SNHLY and FYNNEI. With 2 bases removed from V and 5 bases from J, the gap between germline ends came to 12 bases. The CDR3 spells CASSEQGRGTEAFF. For the CDR3, the DNA is TGTGCCAGCAGTGAACAGGGGCGAGGAACTGAAGCTTTCTTT.

The CDR3 region has the DNA TGTGCCGGTAGCGGGAGATTGGGGAATGAGCAGTTCTTC. Translating it yields CAGSGRLGNEQFF. The chain carries TRBV6-6 and TRBJ2-1, with 9 bases aligning to TRBD2. CDR3 length: 13 residues. V dropped 11 bases and J dropped 7; count of bases not matched to a gene: 9. Germline assignment: CDR1 MNHNY and CDR2 SVGAGI (reference sequence).

The chain joins TRBV5-6 to TRBJ2-3; TRBD2 agrees at 13 bases. Germline CDR1 is SGHDT and CDR2 is YYEEEE. This CDR3 has 16 amino acids. With 4 bases clipped from V and 4 bases from J, the junction kept 6 bases outside the gene matches. The CDR3 coding sequence is TGTGCCAGCAGCCCGGGACTAGCGGGATGGGCAGATACGCAGTATTTT. This gives the protein CASSPGLAGWADTQYF.

The V and J genes are TRBV6-5 and TRBJ2-7, with D tentatively TRBD1 (6 bases). Germline V gene sequence: CDR1 MNHEY, CDR2 SVGAGI. The CDR3 spans 14 residues. Deletions cut 7 bases from V and 3 bases from J, with 16 bases between. The CDR3 DNA follows: TGTGCCAGCATCGACAGGAGAGGGGGCTACGAGCAGTACTTC. It translates to CASIDRRGGYEQYF.

The chain couples TRBV6-5 to TRBJ1-5; tentatively, D is TRBD1 (5 bases). V lost 0 bases, J lost 7 bases, and 10 bases lay in between. Germline CDR1 reads MNHEY; CDR2 reads SVGAGI. The CDR3 contains 14 residues. This CDR3 reads CASSYSAGRQPQHF. Here the CDR3 DNA reads TGTGCCAGCAGTTACTCAGCGGGACGGCAGCCCCAGCATTTT.